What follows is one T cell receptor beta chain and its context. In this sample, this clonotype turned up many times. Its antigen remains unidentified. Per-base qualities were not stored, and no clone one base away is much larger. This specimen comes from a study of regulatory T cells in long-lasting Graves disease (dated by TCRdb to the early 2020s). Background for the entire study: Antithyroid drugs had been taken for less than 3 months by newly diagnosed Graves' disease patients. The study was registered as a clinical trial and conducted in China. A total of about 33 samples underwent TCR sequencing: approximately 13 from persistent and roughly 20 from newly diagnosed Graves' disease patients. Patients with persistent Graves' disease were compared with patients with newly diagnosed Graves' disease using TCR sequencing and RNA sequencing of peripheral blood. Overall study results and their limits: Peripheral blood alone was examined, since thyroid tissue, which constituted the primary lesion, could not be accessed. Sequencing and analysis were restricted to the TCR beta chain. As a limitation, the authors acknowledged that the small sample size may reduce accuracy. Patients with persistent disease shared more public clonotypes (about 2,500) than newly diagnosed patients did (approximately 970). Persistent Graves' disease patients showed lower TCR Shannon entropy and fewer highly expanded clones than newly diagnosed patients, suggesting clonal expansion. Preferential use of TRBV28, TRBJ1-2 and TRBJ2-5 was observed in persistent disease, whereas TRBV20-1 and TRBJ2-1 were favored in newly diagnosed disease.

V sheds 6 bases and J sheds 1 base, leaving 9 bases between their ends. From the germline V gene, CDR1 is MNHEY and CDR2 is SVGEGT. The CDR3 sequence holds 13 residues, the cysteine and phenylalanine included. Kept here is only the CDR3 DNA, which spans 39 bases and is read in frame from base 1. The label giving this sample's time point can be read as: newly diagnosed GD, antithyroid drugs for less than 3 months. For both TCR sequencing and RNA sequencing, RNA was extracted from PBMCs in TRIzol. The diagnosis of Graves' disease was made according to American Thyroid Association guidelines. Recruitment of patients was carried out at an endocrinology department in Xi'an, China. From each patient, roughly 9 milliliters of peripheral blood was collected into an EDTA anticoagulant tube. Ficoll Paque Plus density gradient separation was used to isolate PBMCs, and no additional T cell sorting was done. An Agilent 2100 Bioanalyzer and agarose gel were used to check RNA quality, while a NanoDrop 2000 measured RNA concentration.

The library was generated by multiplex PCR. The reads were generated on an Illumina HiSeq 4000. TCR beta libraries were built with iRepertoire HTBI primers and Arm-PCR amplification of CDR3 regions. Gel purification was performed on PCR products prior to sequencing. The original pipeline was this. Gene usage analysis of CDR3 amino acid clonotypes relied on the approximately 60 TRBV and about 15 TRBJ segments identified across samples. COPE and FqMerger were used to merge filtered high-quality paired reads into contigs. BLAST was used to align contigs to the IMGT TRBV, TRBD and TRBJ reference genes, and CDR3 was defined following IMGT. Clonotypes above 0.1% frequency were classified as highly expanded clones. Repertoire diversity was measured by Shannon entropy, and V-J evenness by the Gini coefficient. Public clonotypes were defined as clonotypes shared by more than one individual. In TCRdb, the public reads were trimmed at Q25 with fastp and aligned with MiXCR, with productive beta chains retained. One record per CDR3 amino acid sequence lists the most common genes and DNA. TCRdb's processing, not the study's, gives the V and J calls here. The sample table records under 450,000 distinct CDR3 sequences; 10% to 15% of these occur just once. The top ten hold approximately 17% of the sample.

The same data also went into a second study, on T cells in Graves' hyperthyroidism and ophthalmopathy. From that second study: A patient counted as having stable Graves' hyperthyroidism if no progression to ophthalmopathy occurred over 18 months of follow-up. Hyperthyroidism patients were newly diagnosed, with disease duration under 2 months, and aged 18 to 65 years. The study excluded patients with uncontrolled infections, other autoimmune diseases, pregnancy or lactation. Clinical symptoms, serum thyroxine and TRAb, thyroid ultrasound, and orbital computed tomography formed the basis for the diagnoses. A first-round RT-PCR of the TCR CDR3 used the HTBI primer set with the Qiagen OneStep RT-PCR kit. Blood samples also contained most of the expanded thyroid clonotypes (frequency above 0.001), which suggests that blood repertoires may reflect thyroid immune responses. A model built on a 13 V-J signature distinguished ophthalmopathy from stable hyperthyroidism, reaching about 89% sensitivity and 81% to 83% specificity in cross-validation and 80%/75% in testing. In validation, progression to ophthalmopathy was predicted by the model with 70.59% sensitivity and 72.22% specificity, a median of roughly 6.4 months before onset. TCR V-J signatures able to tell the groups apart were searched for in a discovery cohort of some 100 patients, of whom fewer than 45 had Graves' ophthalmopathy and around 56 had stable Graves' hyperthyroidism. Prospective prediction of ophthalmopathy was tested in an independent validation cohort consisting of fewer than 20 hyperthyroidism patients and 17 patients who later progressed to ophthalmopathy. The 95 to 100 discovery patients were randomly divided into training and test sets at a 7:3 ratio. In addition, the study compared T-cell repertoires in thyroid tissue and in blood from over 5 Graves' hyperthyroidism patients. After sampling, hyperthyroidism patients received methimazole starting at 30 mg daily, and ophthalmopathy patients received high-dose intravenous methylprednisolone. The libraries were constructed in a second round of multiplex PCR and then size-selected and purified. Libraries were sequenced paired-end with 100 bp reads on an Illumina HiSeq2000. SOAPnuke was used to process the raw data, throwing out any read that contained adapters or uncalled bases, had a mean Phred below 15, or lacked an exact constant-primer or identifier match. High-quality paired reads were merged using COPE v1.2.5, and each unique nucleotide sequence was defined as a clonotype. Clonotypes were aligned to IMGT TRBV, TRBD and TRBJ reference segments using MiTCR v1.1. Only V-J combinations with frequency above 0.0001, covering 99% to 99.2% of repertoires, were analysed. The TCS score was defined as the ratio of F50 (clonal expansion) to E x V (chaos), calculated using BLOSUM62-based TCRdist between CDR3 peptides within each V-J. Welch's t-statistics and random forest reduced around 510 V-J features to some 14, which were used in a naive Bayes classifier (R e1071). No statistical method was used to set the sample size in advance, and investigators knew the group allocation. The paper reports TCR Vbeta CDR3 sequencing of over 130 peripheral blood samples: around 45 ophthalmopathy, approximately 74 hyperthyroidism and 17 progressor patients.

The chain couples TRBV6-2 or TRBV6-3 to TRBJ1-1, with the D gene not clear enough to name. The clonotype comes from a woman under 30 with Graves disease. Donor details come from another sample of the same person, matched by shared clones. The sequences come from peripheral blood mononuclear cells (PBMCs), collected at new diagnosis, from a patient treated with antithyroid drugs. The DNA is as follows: TGTGCCAGCAGGTATTACAGGAACACTGAAGCTTTCTTT. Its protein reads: CASRYYRNTEAFF.